This T cell receptor beta chain was sequenced during a study of cytomegalovirus exposure and HLA in healthy donors (dated by TCRdb to about 2017). General notes on the study: In an earlier analysis of under 750 of the donors, approximately 300 Gb of sequence data and about 110 million unique TCR beta sequences from 150 million to 200 million T cells were reported. An early release that covered roughly 600 HLA-typed donors contained about 300 gigabases of sequencing data and 80 million or so unique TCR sequences. Donor age, sex, ethnicity and CMV serostatus were compiled together with the repertoire data. In a later genetic analysis, genome-wide SNP genotypes for about 65% of the roughly 670 donors were used, and that subset was treated as a discovery cohort. Every discovery cohort repertoire had been produced on one sequencing platform. To predict cytomegalovirus infection status, the study combined high-throughput TCR immunosequencing, statistical association of individual TCRs with disease status, and machine learning. A later analysis re-analyzed previously published TCR beta repertoires from approximately 700 donors and added high-resolution HLA genotyping to study TCR occurrence patterns. Roughly 5 DR-DQ haplotypes were handled as single units for association and clustering because linkage in the cohort was strong. In an earlier analysis of roughly 580 of the donors, high-throughput TCR beta sequencing was used to judge whether each TCR beta V gene segment behaved as functional or pseudogenic. The study was designed to test whether signatures of past pathogen exposure could be identified by cataloging public T cell receptors. Class I and class II HLA loci were covered by the typing at four-digit resolution. The study used immunosequencing to profile the T cell repertoires of 670 or so subjects and linked those repertoires to cytomegalovirus serostatus. On average, roughly 240,000 unique TCR beta nucleotide sequences were sequenced per donor among a few hundred genotyped donors of the cohort, with 15% to 20% of those sequences being non-productive. Of the roughly 390 genotyped donors, 65% to 90% fell in the genetic ancestry cluster associated with self-reported Caucasian donors. A separate validation cohort of more than 100 different subjects was used in addition to the approximately 700-subject first cohort. The later analysis used no new phenotypic data to find candidate immune exposures, relying instead on TCR beta sequences and their occurrence across donors. The number of donors typed differed by locus, with about 629-640 for A, B, C, DRB1 and DQB1, 522 for DQA1, over 600 for DPA1, and some 470 for DPB1.

Comment on this clone: Its antigen remains unidentified. Base qualities are missing; no much larger clone stands one base away.

Points the paper makes about the study in general: In the study, approximately 150 TCR beta chains were listed as associated with cytomegalovirus. According to a later analysis, parvovirus B19, influenza, CMV and Epstein-Barr virus appeared linked to several top co-occurrence clusters. A further reported finding was that TCR beta sequences accurately predicted the HLA-A and HLA-B alleles for most subjects in the first cohort. In an earlier analysis of 500 to 650 of the donors, most TCR beta V segments appeared in productive rearrangements about 87% or about 30% of the time, broadly matching IMGT annotations. The classifier was reported to diagnose cytomegalovirus status with high specificity and sensitivity in both the original and validation cohorts. Linkage disequilibrium might explain the correlated functional status among segregating V segments, but an unknown experimental factor could not be excluded. Most TCR sequences were seen in very few donors, while some public TCRs were found in many individuals. The authors suggested that the approach could potentially be generalized to other disease states and immunological phenotypes. A later analysis associated 16,951 TCR beta sequences with specific HLA alleles at a false discovery rate of 0.05. For the cohort, immune exposure information was limited to CMV serostatus. In a later analysis, most CMV-associated TCR beta chains were found to appear HLA-restricted, with HLA associations seemingly driven largely by CMV exposure. A later analysis found that TCR association rates varied across HLA loci, with DRB1 alleles showing the most associated TCRs and HLA-C alleles the fewest. In a later genetic analysis, a missense DCLRE1C variant was associated with V-gene and J-gene trimming of TCR beta chains, and the association was replicated in an independent cohort. In a later analysis, HLA-associated TCR beta chains were found to be more clonally expanded and to have lower generation probabilities than equally common non-associated chains. A cluster of highly shared sequence variants was judged likely to represent a technical artifact of the sequencing pipeline. Some IMGT-functional V segments, including TRBV6-2 and TRBV6-3, could not be told apart with the 87-base-pair reads, so those segments were excluded. Presence/absence analyses assumed roughly uniform sequencing depth across donors, an assumption that may not hold. Assigning TCR associations to individual alleles was difficult when HLA alleles, especially DR and DQ, strongly co-occurred. Because counts were too low, about 18 rarely observed V segments, including chromosome 9 orphons, were excluded from the earlier analysis of 587 of the donors. A few of the identified cytomegalovirus-associated TCR beta chains were confirmed in vitro to be specific for cytomegalovirus antigens. HLA typing was unavailable for some donors at each locus, so association tests used only the typed subset. Only TCR beta chains were sequenced in this cohort, and the absence of alpha or paired-chain data limited detectable features. A later genetic analysis reported fewer N-insertions in productive TCRs among donors in an Asian-associated ancestry cluster than the approximately 700-donor mean.

Library preparation used the immunoSEQ multiplex PCR assay. A mixture of 60 forward primers for TCR Vbeta segments and 13 reverse primers for TCR Jbeta segments was used in the multiplex PCR. Amplification of the CDR3 region of rearranged TCR beta genes was performed with a multiplex PCR assay on genomic DNA. Amplified TCR beta libraries were sequenced as 87-base-pair reads on the Illumina HiSeq System. In the source study's methods: A later analysis counted about 76 million unique TCR beta chains across the 550 to 750 repertoires, and 9.5 million to 11 million of these chains were shared by at least two donors. Raw reads were error-corrected and collapsed into unique sequences by a nearest-neighbor algorithm in which closely related sequences were merged to remove PCR and sequencing errors. Alignment of CDR3 sequences to IMGT reference sequences was used to assign V, D and J gene segments. For a sequence to be retained, at least a six-nucleotide match to both a V gene segment and a J gene segment was required. A rearrangement was called productive if the CDR3 had no stop codons and remained in frame with V and J, and every other rearrangement was called non-productive. Following IMGT convention, CDR3 was defined as the stretch from the second conserved V-encoded cysteine to the conserved J-encoded phenylalanine. The earlier analysis of 587 of the donors excluded sequences that lacked an unambiguous match to a single V gene segment. An earlier analysis of several hundred of the donors called V segments functional above 56.7% productive rearrangements and segregating when the between-donor standard deviation exceeded 5%. A statistical classification framework was developed to diagnose cytomegalovirus status using the catalog of TCR beta chain sequences. A later analysis assigned V and J genes by comparing TCR nucleotide sequences with IMGT/GENE-DB human TR gene sequences. A later analysis assigned CDR3 sequences and most-parsimonious VDJ recombination scenarios with the TCRdist pipeline. In a later analysis, each TCR beta chain was defined by its CDR3 amino acid sequence together with its V-gene family, and reads lacking a unique V-gene family were excluded. A later analysis removed 500 to 650 highly shared, low-generation-probability nucleotide sequences to deal with suspected cross-contamination and a sequencing artifact. A later analysis calculated a clonal expansion index for each public chain from normalized within-repertoire ranks of inferred template counts. A later analysis computed generation probabilities with a VDJ recombination model fitted to out-of-frame rearrangements, and checked the results against IGoR. A later analysis scored TCR-TCR, TCR-HLA and TCR-CMV co-occurrence with hypergeometric tests, applying a repertoire-size bias correction to TCR pairs. To estimate false discovery rates, a later analysis permuted the HLA or CMV assignments 20 times. In a later analysis, co-occurring TCRs were grouped with DBSCAN, and TCRdist sequence similarity was added when clustering was performed within HLA-allele-positive subsets. For co-occurrence clustering, repertoires with fewer than 30,000 or more than 120,000 public chains were excluded, along with roughly five repertoires with anomalous nucleotide sharing. TCRdb stores this immuneACCESS table with in-frame sequences only. Part of the clones is absent; in the studies checked, under half of the shortfall reflects unresolved V genes, and no reason is known for the rest. That table is the source of V, J and clone size, and D and trimming were worked out from the DNA. The sample table records about 160,000 clones; 80% of these occur just once. The top ten hold 1.9% of the sample.

V is trimmed back by 2 bases and J by 4 bases, and the junction contains 7 bases that no gene match accounts for. From the cysteine through the phenylalanine, the CDR3 covers 16 amino acids. Just the 48-base CDR3 DNA is kept, in frame starting at base 1. The germline V gene encodes CDR1 LNHNV and CDR2 YYDKDF (reference sequence). The cohort comprised hundreds of healthy bone marrow donors. At the time of sampling, every cohort member was nominally healthy, though immune exposures that went unrecorded were likely present. Of the roughly 720 cohort members, almost 300 had positive CMV serostatus and roughly 330 had negative CMV serostatus, and CMV serostatus was not recorded for the donor. Every donor gave a peripheral blood sample, and the peripheral blood mononuclear cells from that sample were used for TCR beta sequencing. Genomic DNA extraction from the blood cell samples was performed with the Qiagen DNeasy Blood Extraction Kit.

Sequenced sample: PBMCs. The sequence was collected from a human donor in good health. The chain is assembled from TRBV15 and TRBJ1-2; TRBD1 fits 10 bases in the junction. The CDR3 sequence is CATSRTRTGGIYGYTF. The DNA reads as follows: TGTGCCACCAGCAGAACCCGGACAGGGGGGATCTATGGCTACACCTTC. With the portions outside the CDR3 filled from the reference TRBV15 and TRBJ1-2 genes, the complete variable region becomes DAMVIQNPRYQVTQFGKPVTLSCSQTLNHNVMYWYQQKSSQAPKLLFHYYDKDFNNEADTPDNFQSRRPNTSFCFLDIRSPGLGDTAMYLCATSRTRTGGIYGYTFGSGTRLTVV.